What follows describes a single T cell receptor beta chain. Trimming removed 0 bases from V and 6 bases from J; junction bases left unmatched: 6. Germline values: CDR1 SGHDT, CDR2 YYEEEE. The CDR3 length is 15 residues. This sample is part of a study of cytomegalovirus exposure and HLA in healthy donors. PCR used 60 Vbeta primers and 13 Jbeta primers. Produced via immunoSEQ multiplex PCR; TCRdb's table is partial and in-frame only. This table holds fewer than 85,000 clones, over 65% found once. The sequencing input was PBMCs. The receptor was derived from a man in his forties in good health and CMV-seropositive. V and J are TRBV5-6 and TRBJ2-3; 8 bases agree with TRBD2. The CDR3 DNA reads TGTGCCAGCAGCTTGGGTGAGCGGGGGTCGGATACGCAGTATTTT. Protein product: CASSLGERGSDTQYF.